What follows are 8 T cell receptor beta chains derived from one specimen sequenced in a study of early T cells in non-severe SARS-CoV-2 infection. Using its own MiXCR run on the 5' RACE reads, TCRdb lists one record per CDR3 protein. The sample contains around 55,000 distinct CDR3 sequences, more than 12% of which appear only once. Sequencing was performed on whole blood, taken at baseline. The receptors were sampled from an adult who was a healthcare worker with PCR-confirmed SARS-CoV-2 infection or an uninfected control (not recorded which).

The chain is built from TRBV3-1 and TRBJ1-5; 9 nucleotides line up with TRBD1. The CDR3 consists of 15 residues. J was trimmed by 4 bases and V by 4 bases; bases with no gene match: 5. Germline V gene lookup returns CDR1 LGHDT and CDR2 YNNKEL (reference sequence). The CDR3 DNA follows: TGTGCCAGCAGCCGCGGACAGGGGCCTAATCAGCCCCAGCATTTT. Protein sequence: CASSRGQGPNQPQHF.

This clonotype was counted between two and nine times. The V call is TRBV5-4, the J call TRBJ2-3; 16 positions match TRBD2. The J segment lost 2 bases and the V segment lost 4 bases, leaving 7 bases of the junction unmatched. Germline lookup yields CDR1 SGHNT and CDR2 YYREEE (reference sequence). The CDR3 sequence is 18 residues long. CDR3 nucleotides: TGTGCCAGCAGCCCTCCGGGACTAGCGGGGGGGAACACAGATACGCAGTATTTT. Protein sequence: CASSPPGLAGGNTDTQYF.

Only a few counts were recorded for this clonotype. The rearrangement joins TRBV24-1 to TRBJ2-1; TRBD1 aligns across 11 bases. Germline V gene data show CDR1 as KGHDR and CDR2 as SFDVKD. The CDR3 length is 15 residues. V was pared by 3 bases and J by 10 bases, with 7 bases of the junction left unmatched. CDR3 DNA sequence: TGTGCCACCAGTGATCCTGGGACAGGGGGTAGGGAGCAGTTCTTC. This encodes CATSDPGTGGREQFF.

This clonotype turned up a few times. The chain is built from TRBV30 and TRBJ2-7, with D perhaps matching TRBD2 (5 bases). Trimming cost V 5 bases and J 5 bases, with 16 bases left between them. Per germline, CDR1 GTSNPN and CDR2 SVGIG (reference sequence). The CDR3 sequence is 13 residues long. The CDR3 sequence: CAWGGGPADEQYF. The CDR3 DNA is TGTGCCTGGGGAGGCGGGCCGGCGGACGAGCAGTACTTC.

This rearrangement joins TRBV6-1 to TRBJ2-7, with D possibly matching TRBD1 (5 bases). The CDR3 consists of 14 residues. Deletions cut 2 bases from V and 5 bases from J, with 13 bases between. Germline assignment: CDR1 MNHNS and CDR2 SASEGT. CDR3 sequence reads: CASSERSGLDEQYF. In nucleotides, the CDR3 is TGTGCCAGCAGTGAACGGTCAGGGTTAGACGAGCAGTACTTC.

This clonotype was counted once. This chain links TRBV3-1 with TRBJ1-6; D uncertain. Germline V gives CDR1 LGHDT, CDR2 YNNKEL (reference sequence). Trimming stripped 5 bases from V and 9 bases from J, with 14 bases between. This CDR3 comprises 14 residues. The CDR3 DNA follows: TGTGCCAGCAGCATGACGGATACGAGTTCACCCCTCCACTTT. Residues: CASSMTDTSSPLHF.

This chain joins TRBV5-7 and TRBJ1-5; 7 nucleotides match TRBD1. TRBV5-7 is sorted into the ORF group, with uncertain function. After removal of 0 bases from V and 1 base from J, the junction contained 4 bases not matched to a gene. The CDR3 covers 16 residues. In nucleotides, the CDR3 is TGTGCCAGCAGCTTGGCCAGGACAGGAAGCAATCAGCCCCAGCATTTT. Translated: CASSLARTGSNQPQHF.

This clonotype occurred a few times. The chain has TRBV5-4 and TRBJ2-7; D might be TRBD2 (5 bases). Trimming left V 4 bases short and J 5 bases short, with 13 bases between. This CDR3 contains 13 residues. Germline V gene sequence: CDR1 SGHNT, CDR2 YYREEE (reference sequence). The CDR3 sequence: CASSHTAGDEQYF. CDR3 coding DNA: TGTGCCAGCAGCCACACGGCCGGGGACGAGCAGTACTTC.